This TCR beta chain originates from a study of cytomegalovirus exposure and HLA in healthy donors. PCR used 60 Vbeta primers and 13 Jbeta primers. Sequencing was performed with immunoSEQ multiplex PCR; in TCRdb, only in-frame clones are kept and a portion is missing. Among 95,000 to 150,000 clones listed, 60% to 85% were seen once. The germline gives CDR1 SGHTA, CDR2 FQGNSA. V dropped 5 bases and J dropped 5 bases, with 19 bases sitting between them. This CDR3 region has 16 residues. Regarding the study as a whole: V segments that were indistinguishable, TRBV6-2 and TRBV6-3 among them, were omitted from analysis.

Comments on this clone: Its antigen is still unknown.

V usage is TRBV7-2 and J usage is TRBJ1-5, with TRBD1 as a possible D gene (6 bases). The sample taken for sequencing was PBMCs. This clonotype was obtained from a man younger than 40 in good health and CMV-seronegative. The DNA of the CDR3 is TGTGCCAGCAGCCCCGAGGGGGGGGCCCCCTATCAGCCCCAGCATTTT. It yields the protein CASSPEGGAPYQPQHF.